The T cell receptor beta chain under discussion was sequenced for a study of T cell responses to AZD1222 COVID-19 vaccine. Findings of the study overall: Seropositivity was recorded at baseline in only a handful of AZD1222 recipients.

Assay: immunoSEQ multiplex PCR; the TCRdb copy retains only in-frame clones and omits some. The data contain more than 95,000 clones, about 91% of them singletons. Germline CDR1 is MNHEY and CDR2 is SVGAGI. This CDR3 is built from 14 residues. V was cut by 4 bases and J by 5 bases, with 12 bases left in between. Turning to this clone: Its antigen is unknown.

This TCR came from an adult in good health. The material sequenced was peripheral blood, taken on day 0 of AZD1222 vaccination. The chain uses TRBV6-5 and TRBJ1-5; the D is unclear. The CDR3 bases are TGTGCCAGCAGTTTACGGATTGAAGATCAGCCCCAGCATTTT. Translated, it gives CASSLRIEDQPQHF.